The 13 T cell receptor beta chains presented below share a single source sample, sequenced in a study of metastatic and nonmetastatic thyroid tumors (dated by TCRdb to 2019 to 2021). To prepare the library, PCR was applied. Sequenced on an Illumina HiSeq 4000. In-frame beta chains were kept once TCRdb had trimmed the public reads at Q25 with fastp and called clones with MiXCR. Present in this sample are tens of thousands of clones, 18% of which were seen just once. The ten largest clones capture roughly a tenth of the sample. Before undergoing thyroid surgery, none of the patients had been given any kind of treatment. Source material: blood. All receptors come from a female donor with papillary thyroid cancer or a benign thyroid nodule (not recorded which). Some clones in this sample may be carry-over from other donors' samples.

The rearrangement uses TRBV5-1 and TRBJ2-7, with TRBD1 matching 7 bases. This CDR3 comprises 12 residues. The germline gives CDR1 SGHRS, CDR2 YFSETQ. DNA of the CDR3: TGCGCGAGCTGTGGACAGGACTACGAGCAGTACTTC. This codes for CASCGQDYEQYF.

This clone has a count of ten or more. The rearrangement uses TRBV28 and TRBJ2-5; possible D gene TRBD1, 6 bases. V was pared by 7 bases and J by 5 bases, with 23 bases between. The CDR3 spans 16 residues. Germline loops: CDR1 MDHEN, CDR2 SYDVKM. As DNA, the CDR3 is TGTGCCAGCATCCCGCCGGGCAGGGGCCTAGGGGAGACCCAGTACTTC. It yields the protein CASIPPGRGLGETQYF.

This clone showed up many times. The chain joins TRBV9 to TRBJ1-1; D is unresolved. V shed 4 bases and J shed 8 bases, with 15 bases lying between them. Germline lookup yields CDR1 SGDLS and CDR2 YYNGEE. The CDR3 covers 13 residues. As DNA, the CDR3 is TGTGCCAGCAGCCCCCGTGGGTTCGGGGAAGCTTTCTTT. Its translation: CASSPRGFGEAFF.

This clone was observed many times. The rearrangement joins TRBV28 to TRBJ1-2; 11 positions agree with TRBD1. Germline assignment: CDR1 MDHEN and CDR2 SYDVKM. The CDR3 length is 20 residues. J gave up 1 base and V 3 bases, and 16 bases lay outside the gene matches. CDR3 protein: CASSFLAGGTGGNLNYGYTF. In DNA, the CDR3 is TGTGCCAGCAGTTTCCTGGCGGGGGGGACAGGGGGAAACCTTAACTATGGCTACACCTTC.

The J gene is TRBJ1-1, the V gene TRBV7-2; D not resolved. CDR3 length: 15 residues. Trimming left V 2 bases short and J 1 base short, with 11 bases between. Looked up from germline, CDR1 is SGHTA and CDR2 is FQGNSA. In DNA, the CDR3 is TGTGCCAGCAGCTTATTTCTCGGCGAGAACACTGAAGCTTTCTTT. It encodes CASSLFLGENTEAFF.

The sample holds a few counts of this clone. CDR3: CASSSGTGGGGGYTF. In nucleotides, the CDR3 is TGTGCCAGCAGTTCCGGGACAGGGGGCGGAGGTGGCTACACCTTC. V and J are TRBV6-5 and TRBJ1-2, with 12 bases fitting TRBD1. In germline, CDR1 is MNHEY, CDR2 SVGAGI. V lost 4 bases and J lost 7; bases outside the gene matches: 7. This CDR3 spans 15 amino acids.

The V and J genes are TRBV20-1 and TRBJ2-7; TRBD2 agrees at 7 bases. The CDR3 consists of 15 residues. Germline trimming cut 0 bases from V and 10 bases from J; bases unmatched to any gene: 15. The germline V gene has CDR1 DFQATT and CDR2 SNEGSKA (reference sequence). CDR3 in amino acids: CSARDTVTSRGDQYF. CDR3 bases: TGCAGTGCTAGAGATACCGTGACTAGCCGGGGCGATCAGTACTTC.

This clone turned up a few times. J is TRBJ2-3 and V is TRBV24-1; 7 bases map to TRBD2. CDR3 size: 14 residues. J gave up 4 bases and V 7 bases, and 7 bases lay outside the gene matches. CDR1 and CDR2 from the germline V gene are KGHDR and SFDVKD. The CDR3 nucleotides are TGTGCCACCAGCCCCGGGGGGTCGGCAGATACGCAGTATTTT. Encoded protein: CATSPGGSADTQYF.

The table lists this clone with many counts. This chain joins TRBV25-1 and TRBJ1-2; D gene uncertain. Germline CDR1 MGHDK, CDR2 SYGVNS. The CDR3 has 15 amino acids. V lost 4 bases to trimming and J lost 5 bases, with 17 bases between them. As DNA, the CDR3 is TGTGCCAGCAGTGGACTCTATGCAGCAGAATATGGCTACACCTTC. It is translated as CASSGLYAAEYGYTF.

This clone was seen a handful of times. The rearrangement uses TRBV5-4 and TRBJ1-2; TRBD1 matches at 11 bases. CDR1 is SGHNT, CDR2 YYREEE, per germline (reference sequence). This CDR3 has 13 amino acids. Trimming at V came to 2 bases and at J to 7 bases, leaving 1 base not matched to a gene. CDR3 sequence: CASSFGQGAGYTF. DNA of the CDR3: TGTGCCAGCAGCTTCGGACAGGGGGCTGGCTACACCTTC.

This clone was found many times. The chain carries TRBV29-1 and TRBJ2-5; either TRBD1 or TRBD2 may fit D (5 bases each). The V end was cut by 5 bases, the J end by 0 bases, with 19 bases between. The CDR3 is 16 amino acids. Per the germline V gene, CDR1 is SQVTM and CDR2 is ANQGSEA. The CDR3 spells CSVLWDPQWYQETQYF. Here the CDR3 DNA reads TGCAGCGTTTTGTGGGACCCCCAATGGTACCAAGAGACCCAGTACTTC.

This clone was seen ten or more times. The chain couples TRBV5-6 to TRBJ2-7; the D is unclear. Deletions cut 2 bases from V and 7 bases from J, with 10 bases between. The CDR3 extends over 12 amino acids. Germline CDR1 is SGHDT and CDR2 is YYEEEE. Here the CDR3 reads CASSLSIGEQYF. The CDR3 DNA reads as TGTGCCAGCAGCTTATCAATTGGGGAGCAGTACTTC.

Many counts were recorded for this clone. The chain links TRBV6-2 or TRBV6-3 to TRBJ2-3, with 8 bases identical to TRBD2. Germline V CDR1 and CDR2: MNHEY, SVGEGT. The CDR3 consists of 16 residues. V lost 1 base and J lost 8; bases outside the gene matches: 11. CDR3 residues: CASSYYPGGATGTQYF. DNA of the CDR3: TGTGCCAGCAGTTACTATCCCGGGGGGGCCACTGGTACGCAGTATTTT.